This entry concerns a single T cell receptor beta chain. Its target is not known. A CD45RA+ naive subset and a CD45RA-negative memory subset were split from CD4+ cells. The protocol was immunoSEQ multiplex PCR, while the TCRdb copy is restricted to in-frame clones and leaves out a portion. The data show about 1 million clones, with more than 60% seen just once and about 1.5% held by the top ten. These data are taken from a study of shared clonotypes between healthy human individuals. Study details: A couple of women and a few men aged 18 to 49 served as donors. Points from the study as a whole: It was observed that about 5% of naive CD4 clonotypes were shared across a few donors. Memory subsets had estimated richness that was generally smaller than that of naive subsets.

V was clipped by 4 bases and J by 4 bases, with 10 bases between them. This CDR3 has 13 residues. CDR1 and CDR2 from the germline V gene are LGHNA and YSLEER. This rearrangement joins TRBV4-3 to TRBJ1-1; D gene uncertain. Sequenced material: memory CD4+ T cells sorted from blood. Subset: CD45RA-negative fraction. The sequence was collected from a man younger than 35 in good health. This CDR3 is CASSLEQTTEAFF. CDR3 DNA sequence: TGCGCCAGCAGCCTGGAACAGACCACTGAAGCTTTCTTT.